The clone carrying this TCR beta chain came up a few times. Its target is not known. This specimen belongs to a study of blood T cells in healthy people across ages. Study at large: Capturing about one barcoded beta molecule per two T cells was achieved by template switching.

Findings and limits, study-wide: Naive and antigen-experienced cells were not separated, limiting conclusive comparison.

V was pared by 0 bases and J by 1 base, with 10 bases between. This CDR3 has 16 amino acids. Germline-derived CDR1 and CDR2 are SGHDN and FVKESK. It was with a sample-barcoded 5' primer and a J-beta primer mix that a second PCR of about 7 to 12 cycles was run. One entry per CDR3 protein, called by TCRdb with MiXCR from the 5' RACE reads. This repertoire shows 1.6 million or so distinct CDR3 sequences, about 31% found once; its top ten account for 11%. Each donor supplied around 10 milliliters of peripheral blood. Every sample yielded at least 6.5 million isolated PBMCs. The chain joins TRBV14 to TRBJ2-1; D call uncertain. This clonotype was sampled from a woman in her thirties in good health. What was sequenced was blood. CDR3 bases: TGTGCCAGCAGCCAAGAAGCTGAGCCATCCTACAATGAGCAGTTCTTC. Its translation: CASSQEAEPSYNEQFF.